This T cell receptor beta chain was captured by sequencing in a study of T cells in Graves' hyperthyroidism and ophthalmopathy. The germline CDR1 and CDR2 sequences are DFQATT and SNEGSKA (reference sequence). This CDR3 is 16 amino acids long. J lost 7 bases, V lost 2 bases, and 10 bases had no gene match. It was RNA transcripts that yielded the amplified TCR beta CDR3 regions. Initially, a first-round RT-PCR of the TCR CDR3 employed the HTBI primer set. TCRdb reprocessed the multiplex PCR reads with MiXCR, giving one entry per CDR3 protein. The sample shows over 45,000 distinct CDR3 sequences, about 52% of them seen only once. A lack of ophthalmopathy progression within 18 months defined stable Graves' hyperthyroidism.

The receptor was isolated from a woman in her fifties or sixties with Graves' hyperthyroidism. The chain combines TRBV20-1 with TRBJ2-7; 14 bases fit TRBD2. The sample consisted of peripheral blood or thyroid tissue (not recorded which). The CDR3 DNA reads TGCAGTGCTAGACCCGGGACTAGCGGGAGACCGAGAGAGCAGTACTTC. Translated: CSARPGTSGRPREQYF.